This T cell receptor beta chain was obtained from a study of glioma-infiltrating T cells. The iRepertoire nested amplicon-rescue multiplex PCR amplified TCR alpha and beta CDR3s from RNA. One-step reverse transcription and amplification started from around 100-400 ng of tissue mRNA or PBMC total RNA. TCRdb analysed the multiplex PCR reads with MiXCR anew, one entry per CDR3 protein. Of some 120,000 distinct CDR3 sequences listed, less than 30% were seen once; the top ten hold over 12%. This clonotype has a count of ten or more. The antigen is undetermined. This CDR3 has 15 amino acids. Per germline, CDR1 MNHNS and CDR2 SASEGT. V lost 6 bases and J 1 base, leaving 15 bases between the germline ends. General study points: Above-expected tissue-blood divergence occurred in all gliomas, most in low-grade ones. Only very few CDR3 sequences appeared in both tissue and blood.

The clonotype was recovered from a human donor with low-grade glioma or glioblastoma, undergoing nonglioma brain surgery, or in good health (not recorded which). The chain employs TRBV6-1 and TRBJ1-1; no clear D gene. Sequenced material: glioma tissue, nonneoplastic brain tissue, or PBMCs (not recorded which). The CDR3 nucleotides read TGTGCCAGCAGCCACTCTAGTCAGCGGAACACTGAAGCTTTCTTT. Its protein product is CASSHSSQRNTEAFF.